The TCR beta chain described here comes from a study of early T cells in non-severe SARS-CoV-2 infection. From the 5' RACE reads, TCRdb called clonotypes with MiXCR, one entry per CDR3 protein. This sample yields about 44,000 distinct CDR3 sequences, of which 20% to 25% are seen a single time; approximately 4.4% belongs to the top ten. Only a few counts were recorded for this clonotype. V lost 6 bases and J lost 2; bases outside the gene matches: 4. The CDR3 extends over 14 amino acids. In germline, CDR1 is ENHRY, CDR2 SYGVKD. The sequence derives from an adult who was a healthcare worker with PCR-confirmed SARS-CoV-2 infection or an uninfected control (not recorded which). Sequences were derived from whole blood, sampled at baseline. V is TRBV10-3 and J is TRBJ1-5, with 7 bases fitting TRBD1. DNA for the CDR3: TGTGCCATCAGAAGTGACAGGGGCAATCAGCCCCAGCATTTT. Residues: CAIRSDRGNQPQHF.